Sequencing of this TCR beta chain was carried out in a study of graft-versus-host responses after intestinal transplantation. Study conclusions and caveats: Allograft graft-versus-host to host-versus-graft clonal ratios ran high in patients with graft-donor T cell macrochimerism. Some GvH clones were seen earlier in gut or blood, suggesting intestinal origin.

Notes on this clone: Antigen unknown.

The V gene lost 4 bases and the J gene lost 2 bases, with 8 bases spanning the gap. Germline values: CDR1 SGHTS, CDR2 YDEGEE. CDR3 length: 13 amino acids. Measured with immunoSEQ multiplex PCR; TCRdb has only the in-frame clones, and not every one. Of about 93,000 clones in the sample, 80% to 95% were seen once. This rearrangement joins TRBV5-8 to TRBJ2-3; a weak D match, TRBD1 (6 bases). The sample here was unstimulated CD8+ T cells sorted from spleen or lymph node cells, taken before intestinal transplant. This sequence originates from a human donor who received an intestinal transplant. This CDR3 is CASSDRLTDTQYF. Here the CDR3 DNA reads TGTGCCAGCAGCGACAGGCTCACAGATACGCAGTATTTT.